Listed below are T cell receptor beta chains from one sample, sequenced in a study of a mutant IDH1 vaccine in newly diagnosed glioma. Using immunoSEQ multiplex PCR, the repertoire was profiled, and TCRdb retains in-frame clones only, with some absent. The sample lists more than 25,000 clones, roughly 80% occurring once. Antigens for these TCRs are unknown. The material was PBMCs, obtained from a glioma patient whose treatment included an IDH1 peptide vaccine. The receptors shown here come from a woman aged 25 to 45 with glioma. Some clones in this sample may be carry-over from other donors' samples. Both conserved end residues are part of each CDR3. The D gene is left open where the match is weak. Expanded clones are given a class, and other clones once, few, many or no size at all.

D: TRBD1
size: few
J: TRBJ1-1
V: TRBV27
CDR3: CASSLSGGLKDTEAFF
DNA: TGTGCCAGCAGTTTATCAGGGGGCCTAAAGGACACTGAAGCTTTCTTT

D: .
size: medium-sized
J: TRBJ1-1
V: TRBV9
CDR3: CASSVSGAVMNTEAFF
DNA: TGTGCCAGCAGCGTATCAGGGGCCGTTATGAACACTGAAGCTTTCTTT

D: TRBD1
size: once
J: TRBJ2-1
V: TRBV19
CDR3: CASSIVWTGGSYNEQFF
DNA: TGTGCCAGTAGTATAGTATGGACAGGGGGGAGCTACAATGAGCAGTTCTTC

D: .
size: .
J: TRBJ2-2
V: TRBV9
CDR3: CASSVSNRLRPNTGELFF
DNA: TGTGCCAGCAGCGTATCCAACCGCCTGAGACCCAACACCGGGGAGCTGTTTTTT

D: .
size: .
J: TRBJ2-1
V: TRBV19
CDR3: CASSIASGSYNEQFF
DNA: TGTGCCAGTAGTATCGCGAGCGGGTCCTACAATGAGCAGTTCTTC

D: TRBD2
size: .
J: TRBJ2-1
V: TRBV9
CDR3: CASSVASGRADEQFF
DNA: TGTGCCAGCAGCGTAGCTAGCGGGAGGGCCGATGAGCAGTTCTTC

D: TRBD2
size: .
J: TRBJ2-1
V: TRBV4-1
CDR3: CASRPRIAGPIADNEQFF
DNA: TGCGCCAGCAGACCACGTATAGCGGGCCCTATTGCGGACAATGAGCAGTTCTTC

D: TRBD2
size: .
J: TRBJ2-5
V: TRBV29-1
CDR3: CSVPRLAGGPETQYF
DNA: TGCAGCGTCCCCCGACTAGCGGGAGGGCCAGAGACCCAGTACTTC

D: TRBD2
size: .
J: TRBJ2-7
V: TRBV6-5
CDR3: CASSPLAGGSYEQYF
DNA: TGTGCCAGCAGTCCTCTAGCGGGAGGCTCGTACGAGCAGTACTTC

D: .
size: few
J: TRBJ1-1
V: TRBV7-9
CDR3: CASSREWGTEAFF
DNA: TGTGCCAGCAGCCGCGAGTGGGGCACTGAAGCTTTCTTT

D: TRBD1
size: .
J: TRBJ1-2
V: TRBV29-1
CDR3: CSVTGHRGTNYGYTF
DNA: TGCAGCGTTACGGGCCACAGGGGTACCAACTATGGCTACACCTTC

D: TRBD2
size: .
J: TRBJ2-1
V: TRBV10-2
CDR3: CASKASGGANEQFF
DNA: TGCGCCAGCAAGGCTAGCGGGGGGGCGAATGAGCAGTTCTTC

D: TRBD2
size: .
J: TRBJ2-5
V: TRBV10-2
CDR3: CASSAYSGSPQETQYF
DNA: TGCGCCAGCAGTGCATATAGCGGGAGCCCTCAAGAGACCCAGTACTTC

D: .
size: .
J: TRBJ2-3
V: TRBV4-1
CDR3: CASRGQGLTDTQYF
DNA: TGCGCCAGCAGGGGCCAGGGCCTCACAGATACGCAGTATTTT

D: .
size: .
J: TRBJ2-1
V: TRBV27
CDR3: CASSFIPGNEQFF
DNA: TGTGCCAGCAGTTTTATACCTGGGAATGAGCAGTTCTTC

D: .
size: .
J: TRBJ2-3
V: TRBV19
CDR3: CASSSPSPGIRADTQYF
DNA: TGTGCCAGTAGTTCCCCTAGTCCCGGGATTCGAGCAGATACGCAGTATTTT

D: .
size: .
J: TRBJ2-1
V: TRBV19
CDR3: CASSIGAAKSNEQFF
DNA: TGTGCCAGTAGTATAGGGGCGGCTAAAAGCAATGAGCAGTTCTTC

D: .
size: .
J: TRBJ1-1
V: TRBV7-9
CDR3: CASSFSTVNTEAFF
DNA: TGTGCCAGCAGCTTTTCAACAGTGAACACTGAAGCTTTCTTT

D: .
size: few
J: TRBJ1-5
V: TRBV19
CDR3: CASTPQPGPDQPQHF
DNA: TGTGCCAGTACCCCACAACCAGGGCCGGATCAGCCCCAGCATTTT

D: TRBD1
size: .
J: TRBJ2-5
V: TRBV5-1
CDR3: CASSIGQGLSETQYF
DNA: TGCGCCAGCAGCATCGGACAGGGTTTGTCAGAGACCCAGTACTTC

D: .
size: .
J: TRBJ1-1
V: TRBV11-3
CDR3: CASSSGSREAFF
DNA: TGTGCCAGCAGCTCCGGGTCGAGGGAAGCTTTCTTT

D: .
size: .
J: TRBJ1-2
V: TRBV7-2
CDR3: CASSRGTSINYGYTF
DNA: TGTGCCAGCAGCCGTGGGACCTCGATTAACTATGGCTACACCTTC

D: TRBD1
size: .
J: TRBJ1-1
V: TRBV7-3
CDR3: CASSPRTGGEMNTEAFF
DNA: TGTGCCAGCAGCCCCCGGACAGGGGGCGAAATGAACACTGAAGCTTTCTTT

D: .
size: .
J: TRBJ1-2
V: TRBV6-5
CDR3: CASSEGEYGYTF
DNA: TGTGCCAGCAGCGAGGGGGAGTATGGCTACACCTTC

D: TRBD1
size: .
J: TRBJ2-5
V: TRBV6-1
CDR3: CASRSTGGVETQYF
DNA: TGTGCCAGCAGGTCGACAGGGGGTGTGGAGACCCAGTACTTC

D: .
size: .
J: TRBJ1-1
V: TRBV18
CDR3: CASSRQEKNTEAFF
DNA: TGTGCCAGCTCACGCCAGGAGAAGAACACTGAAGCTTTCTTT

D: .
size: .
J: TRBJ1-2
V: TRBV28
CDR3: CASSLGGWNGYTF
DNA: TGTGCCAGCAGTTTAGGAGGGTGGAATGGCTACACCTTC

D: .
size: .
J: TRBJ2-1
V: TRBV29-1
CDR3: CSVDGSRDPSWNEQFF
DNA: TGCAGCGTTGATGGGAGCCGGGACCCCAGTTGGAATGAGCAGTTCTTC

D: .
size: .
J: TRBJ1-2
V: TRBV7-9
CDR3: CASSLVERGAGYTF
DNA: TGTGCCAGCAGCTTAGTAGAGCGGGGCGCTGGCTACACCTTC

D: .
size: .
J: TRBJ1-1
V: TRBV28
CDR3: CASSSASLGNDPEAFF
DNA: TGTGCCAGCAGCTCGGCGAGCCTGGGGAACGACCCTGAAGCTTTCTTT

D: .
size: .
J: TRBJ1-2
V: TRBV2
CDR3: CASSGTEDYGYTF
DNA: TGTGCCAGCAGCGGGACTGAGGACTATGGCTACACCTTC

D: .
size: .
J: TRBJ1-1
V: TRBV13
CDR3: CASSSFRDTNLEAFF
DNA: TGTGCCAGCAGTTCTTTCCGGGACACCAACCTTGAAGCTTTCTTT

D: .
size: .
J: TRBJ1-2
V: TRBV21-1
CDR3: CASSKGKQGPEGYTF
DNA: TGTGCCAGCAGCAAAGGGAAACAGGGTCCGGAAGGCTACACCTTC

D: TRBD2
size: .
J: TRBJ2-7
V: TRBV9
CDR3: CASSVEAFTSGGGAYEQYF
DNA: TGTGCCAGCAGCGTAGAGGCTTTTACTAGCGGGGGCGGAGCCTACGAGCAGTACTTC

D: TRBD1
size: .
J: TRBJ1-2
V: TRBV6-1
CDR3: CASSEAGTGVSYGYTF
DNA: TGTGCCAGCAGTGAAGCCGGGACAGGGGTCTCCTATGGCTACACCTTC

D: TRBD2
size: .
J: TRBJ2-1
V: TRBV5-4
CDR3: CASSLDGLAGAYNEQFF
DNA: TGTGCCAGCAGCTTGGACGGGCTAGCGGGAGCCTACAATGAGCAGTTCTTC

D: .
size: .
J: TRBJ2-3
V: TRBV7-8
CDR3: CASSSLVGHTDTQYF
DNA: TGTGCCAGCAGCTCTTTAGTGGGGCACACAGATACGCAGTATTTT

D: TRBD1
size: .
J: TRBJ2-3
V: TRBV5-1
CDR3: CASSIDRDRGADTQYF
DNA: TGCGCCAGCAGCATCGATCGGGACAGGGGAGCAGATACGCAGTATTTT

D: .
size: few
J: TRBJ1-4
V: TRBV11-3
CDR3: CASSPRIGREKLFF
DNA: TGTGCCAGCAGCCCTCGGATAGGGCGTGAAAAACTGTTTTTT

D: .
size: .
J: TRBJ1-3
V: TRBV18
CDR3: CASSPQEYNGMGNTIYF
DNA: TGTGCCAGCTCACCTCAAGAGTATAACGGGATGGGAAACACCATATATTTT

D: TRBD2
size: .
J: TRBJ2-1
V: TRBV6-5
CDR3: CASSYSGTSVANEQFF
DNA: TGTGCCAGCAGTTACTCGGGGACTAGCGTAGCCAATGAGCAGTTCTTC

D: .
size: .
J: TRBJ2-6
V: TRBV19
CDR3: CASSIRATQLSGANVLTF
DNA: TGTGCCAGTAGTATTAGGGCTACTCAACTTTCTGGGGCCAACGTCCTGACTTTC

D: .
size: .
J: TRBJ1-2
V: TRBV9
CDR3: CASSLEGANYGYTF
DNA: TGTGCCAGCAGCCTAGAGGGAGCAAACTATGGCTACACCTTC

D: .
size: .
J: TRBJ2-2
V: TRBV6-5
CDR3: CASSCNSGAGELFF
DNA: TGTGCCAGCAGTTGCAATTCAGGGGCCGGGGAGCTGTTTTTT

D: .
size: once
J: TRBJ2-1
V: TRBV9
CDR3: CASSVADRGSGDEQFF
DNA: TGTGCCAGCAGCGTAGCGGACCGCGGCTCAGGGGATGAGCAGTTCTTC

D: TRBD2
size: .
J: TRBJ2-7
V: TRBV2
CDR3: CASGTSMPYEQYF
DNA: TGTGCCAGCGGGACTAGCATGCCCTACGAGCAGTACTTC

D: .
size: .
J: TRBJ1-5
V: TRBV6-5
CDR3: CASGTRDFNQPQHF
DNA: TGTGCCAGCGGGACTCGCGACTTCAATCAGCCCCAGCATTTT

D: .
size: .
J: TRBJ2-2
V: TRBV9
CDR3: CASSVGGTGELFF
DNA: TGTGCCAGCAGCGTAGGGGGAACCGGGGAGCTGTTTTTT

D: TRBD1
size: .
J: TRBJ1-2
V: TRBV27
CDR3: CASRGRTGTPIHYGYTF
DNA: TGTGCCAGCCGCGGAAGGACAGGGACTCCAATTCACTATGGCTACACCTTC

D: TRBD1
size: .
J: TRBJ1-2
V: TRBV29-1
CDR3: CSVSRSPGQGPYGYTF
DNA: TGCAGCGTTTCTAGATCCCCGGGACAGGGGCCCTATGGCTACACCTTC

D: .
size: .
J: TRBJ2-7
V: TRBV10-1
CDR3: CASSGRGGPEQYF
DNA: TGCGCCAGCAGCGGGAGAGGGGGGCCCGAGCAGTACTTC

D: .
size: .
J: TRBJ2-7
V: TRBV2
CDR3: CASKTQYEQYF
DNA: TGTGCCAGCAAAACTCAATACGAGCAGTACTTC

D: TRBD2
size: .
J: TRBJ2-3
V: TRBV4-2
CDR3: CASSPRETSGSRTDTQYF
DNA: TGTGCCAGCAGCCCGAGGGAAACTAGCGGGTCCCGGACAGATACGCAGTATTTT

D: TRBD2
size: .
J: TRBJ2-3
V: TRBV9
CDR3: CASSPRGGRNTDTQYF
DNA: TGTGCCAGCAGCCCACGGGGCGGGAGGAACACAGATACGCAGTATTTT

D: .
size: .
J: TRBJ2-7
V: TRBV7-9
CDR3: CASSPTGETGEQYF
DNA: TGTGCCAGCAGCCCCACGGGAGAGACGGGGGAGCAGTACTTC